These 2 T cell receptor beta chains were sequenced from one sample in a study of T cells in localized non-small cell lung cancer. The assay was immunoSEQ multiplex PCR, and TCRdb's table has in-frame clones only and misses some. The sample lists about 35,000 clones; 80% to 95% were seen once. This material consisted of peripheral blood mononuclear cells, taken before any cancer treatment. These receptors all stem from a female donor of 60 years or more with stage II lung adenocarcinoma.

The chain has TRBV14 and TRBJ1-1, with TRBD1 matching over 8 bases. The CDR3 has 15 residues. Germline V gene sequence: CDR1 SGHDN, CDR2 FVKESK. J lost 5 bases, V lost 4 bases, and 9 bases had no gene match. The CDR3 sequence: CASSLTGGMVTEAFF. The CDR3 nucleotides read TGTGCCAGCAGCCTTACAGGGGGGATGGTGACTGAAGCTTTCTTT.

The chain has TRBV2 and TRBJ2-3; D is undetermined. Trimming shortened V by 6 bases and J by 1 base, and 2 bases separated the two germline ends. The CDR3 has 11 amino acids. Germline V gene sequence: CDR1 SNHLY, CDR2 FYNNEI. The CDR3 protein is CASRRTDTQYF. Written as DNA, the CDR3 is TGTGCCAGCAGACGCACAGATACGCAGTATTTT.